This record covers a single T cell receptor (beta chain). Its antigen is as yet unknown. Nonneoplastic adjacent lung devoid of atypia was obtained no less than 2 cm from the tumor margin. The repertoire was sequenced with immunoSEQ multiplex PCR; TCRdb's copy has only in-frame clones and lacks some. Of 1,100 or so clones listed, less than 25% were seen once; the top ten hold roughly 17%. Germline assignment: CDR1 SGDLS and CDR2 YYNGEE. V trimming: 5 bases; J trimming: 5 bases; junction bases outside the gene matches: 7. CDR3 length: 14 residues. These data originate in a study of T cells in localized non-small cell lung cancer. Whole-study results and caveats: Because sequencing included only one region (of the tumor), heterogeneity remains possible. Adjacent lung was found to contain a median around 56 of the top 100 tumor clones. Measurement of T cell clonality placed uninvolved adjacent lung highest, above the level in tumor.

This clonotype was sampled from a female donor older than 55 with stage I squamous cell lung carcinoma. This sample comprised normal lung tissue next to the tumor, obtained before any cancer treatment. The gene calls are TRBV9 and TRBJ2-3; 8 bases agree with TRBD2. The CDR3 sequence: CASSLAGPQDTQYF. The DNA for the CDR3 is TGTGCCAGCAGTCTAGCGGGCCCCCAAGATACGCAGTATTTT.